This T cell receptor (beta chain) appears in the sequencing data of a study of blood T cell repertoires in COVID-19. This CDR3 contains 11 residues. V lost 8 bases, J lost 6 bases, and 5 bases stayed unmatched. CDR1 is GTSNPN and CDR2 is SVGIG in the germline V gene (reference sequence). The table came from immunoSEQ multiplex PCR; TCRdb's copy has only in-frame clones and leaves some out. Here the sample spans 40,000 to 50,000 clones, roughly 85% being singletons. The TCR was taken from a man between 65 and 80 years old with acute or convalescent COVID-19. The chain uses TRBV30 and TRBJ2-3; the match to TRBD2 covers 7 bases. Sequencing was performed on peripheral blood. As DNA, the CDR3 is TGTGCCGGGGGGGGAGGTGATACGCAGTATTTT. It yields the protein CAGGGGDTQYF.